These 29 T cell receptor beta chains originate from one sample sequenced in a study of T cells after yellow fever vaccination. TCRdb passed the 5' RACE reads through MiXCR, listing each CDR3 protein once. This repertoire shows 200,000 to 250,000 distinct CDR3 sequences, 3.2% found once; its top ten account for around 3.3%. Sequenced material: CD4+ T cells sorted from PBMCs, taken 10 days after the yellow fever booster vaccination. The receptors shown here come from a man younger than 35 who received the YFV17D yellow fever vaccine.

This clonotype appeared many times. V gene TRBV11-1 combines with J gene TRBJ1-6, with 7 bases matching TRBD1. In germline, CDR1 is SGHAT, CDR2 FQDESV (reference sequence). V was pared by 5 bases and J by 10 bases, with 14 bases of the junction left unmatched. The CDR3 spans 16 residues. The CDR3 nucleotides are TGTGCCAGCAGCCCGTGGACAGGCACGCTTGGCTCACCCCTCCACTTT. It codes for CASSPWTGTLGSPLHF.

This clonotype was counted only a few times. V usage is TRBV7-2 and J usage is TRBJ1-3, with D maybe TRBD1 (5 bases). Per the germline V gene, CDR1 is SGHTA and CDR2 is FQGNSA. Trimming cost V 4 bases and J 0 bases, with 7 bases left between them. The CDR3 totals 14 residues. The CDR3 protein is CASSSGVSGNTIYF. CDR3 coding DNA: TGTGCCAGCAGCTCGGGGGTCTCTGGAAACACCATATATTTT.

This clonotype was seen at least ten times. This chain joins TRBV5-1 and TRBJ1-4; no clear D gene. Trimming cost V 3 bases and J 5 bases, with 14 bases left between them. The CDR3 has 15 residues. CDR1 SGHRS and CDR2 YFSETQ come from the germline V gene. CDR3 sequence (DNA): TGCGCCAGCAGCTCCGTCCGGACCGGGAATGAAAAACTGTTTTTT. Translation gives CASSSVRTGNEKLFF.

The table lists this clonotype with many counts. This chain links TRBV5-1 with TRBJ2-1; 7 bases match TRBD2. The CDR3 length is 15 residues. With 3 bases clipped from V and 2 bases from J, the junction kept 5 bases outside the gene matches. CDR1 and CDR2 (germline): SGHRS, YFSETQ. The CDR3 nucleotides are TGCGCCAGCAGCTCCCACGGGGGGACCTACAATGAGCAGTTCTTC. This sequence encodes CASSSHGGTYNEQFF.

This clonotype was found a few times. The rearrangement joins TRBV7-6 to TRBJ1-6; D gene uncertain. V shed 6 bases and J shed 7 bases, with 10 bases lying between them. The CDR3 has 13 amino acids. Looked up from germline, CDR1 is SGHVS and CDR2 is FNYEAQ. CDR3 coding DNA: TGTGCCAGCAGAGCTCAGCCGAATTCACCCCTCCACTTT. Translating it yields CASRAQPNSPLHF.

This clonotype was observed a handful of times. The chain joins TRBV6-2 or TRBV6-3 to TRBJ2-6; D is undetermined. The germline V gene has CDR1 MNHEY and CDR2 SVGEGT. This CDR3 region has 13 residues. Deletions cut 6 bases from V and 4 bases from J, with 7 bases between. The CDR3 nucleotides read TGTGCCAGCAGGACGGCCGGGGCCAACGTCCTGACTTTC. This sequence encodes CASRTAGANVLTF.

This clonotype occurred many times. Here the CDR3 reads CASSLGASANEQYF. DNA for the CDR3: TGCGCCAGCAGCTTGGGAGCCTCGGCCAACGAGCAGTACTTC. The rearrangement links TRBV5-1 to TRBJ2-7; D is ambiguous. The germline CDR1 and CDR2 sequences are SGHRS and YFSETQ. The CDR3 spans 14 residues. V was trimmed by 0 bases and J by 5 bases, leaving 12 bases between them.

V usage is TRBV6-5 and J usage is TRBJ1-6; 8 nucleotides align to TRBD1. The V gene's germline CDR1 is MNHEY and CDR2 SVGAGI. Trimming took 7 bases from V and 5 from J; bases not matched to a gene: 7. CDR3 length: 15 residues. CDR3 region: CASTPTGGHNSPLHF. CDR3 bases: TGTGCCAGCACCCCTACAGGGGGTCATAATTCACCCCTCCACTTT.

In this sample, this clonotype turned up many times. The V gene is TRBV6-2 or TRBV6-3, the J gene TRBJ2-5; D is possibly TRBD2 (5 bases). The V end was cut by 7 bases, the J end by 5 bases, with 11 bases between. Germline V gives CDR1 MNHEY, CDR2 SVGEGT. The CDR3 length is 12 residues. The CDR3 reads CASTGVTETQYF. The CDR3 region has the DNA TGTGCCAGCACCGGGGTTACGGAGACCCAGTACTTC.

This clonotype has a handful of counts. This chain uses TRBV20-1 with TRBJ2-2; 14 nucleotides align to TRBD2. The CDR3 has 13 residues. Trimming cost V 3 bases and J 11 bases; bases outside gene matches: 2. CDR1 and CDR2 from the germline V gene are DFQATT and SNEGSKA (reference sequence). CDR3 protein: CSARTSGGVELFF. CDR3 nucleotides: TGCAGTGCTAGGACTAGCGGGGGGGTAGAGCTGTTTTTT.

This clonotype was seen repeatedly, ten times or more. In DNA, the CDR3 is TGTGCCAGCAGCTTATCAACAGGGGCAGATACGCAGTATTTT. Translated: CASSLSTGADTQYF. This sequence joins TRBV7-8 and TRBJ2-3; TRBD1 matches 7 bases. V was pared by 2 bases and J by 4 bases, with 3 bases of the junction left unmatched. The CDR3 has 14 amino acids. Germline values: CDR1 SGHVS, CDR2 FQNEAQ.

This clonotype was seen ten or more times. The rearrangement joins TRBV3-1 to TRBJ2-4; 8 positions match TRBD1. J was trimmed by 6 bases and V by 1 base; bases with no gene match: 5. CDR1 and CDR2 from the germline V gene are LGHDT and YNNKEL (reference sequence). CDR3 length: 15 amino acids. The CDR3 DNA is TGTGCCAGCAGCCAAGCGGACAGGGAGGCAAACATTCAGTACTTC. The encoded protein is CASSQADREANIQYF.

V gene TRBV27 combines with J gene TRBJ1-2, with a tentative D call TRBD1 (5 bases). Per the germline V gene, CDR1 is MNHEY and CDR2 is SMNVEV (reference sequence). V was cut by 1 base and J by 4 bases, with 16 bases left in between. This CDR3 comprises 16 residues. The CDR3 DNA sequence: TGTGCCAGCAGTTTATTGGGCAGGGAGACGTCCTATGGCTACACCTTC. Translating gives CASSLLGRETSYGYTF.

This clonotype has at least ten counts. The chain combines TRBV7-8 with TRBJ2-7, with a weak D call TRBD1 (5 bases). The CDR3 contains 12 residues. CDR1 is SGHVS, CDR2 FQNEAQ, per germline. V lost 3 bases, J lost 5 bases, and 8 bases lay in between. CDR3 nucleotides: TGTGCCAGCAGCTTCAGGGCGCACGAGCAGTACGTC. It codes for CASSFRAHEQYV.

V gene TRBV28 combines with J gene TRBJ1-2; TRBD1 aligns across 9 bases. The germline V gene encodes CDR1 MDHEN and CDR2 SYDVKM. CDR3 length: 15 amino acids. The ends lost 6 bases at V and 0 bases at J; junction bases unmatched: 5. The CDR3 is CASRTGTGTNYGYTF. The CDR3, as DNA: TGTGCCAGCAGGACCGGGACAGGGACTAACTATGGCTACACCTTC.

The chain uses TRBV29-1 and TRBJ2-5; D is possibly TRBD2 (5 bases). The CDR3 has 13 residues. Germline V gives CDR1 SQVTM, CDR2 ANQGSEA. V was clipped by 4 bases and J by 3 bases, with 12 bases between them. CDR3 coding DNA: TGCAGCGTTGTCCGGGGAGAGGAAGAGACCCAGTACTTC. Its protein is CSVVRGEEETQYF.

The rearrangement uses TRBV6-5 and TRBJ2-2, with D tentatively TRBD1 (5 bases). Germline loops: CDR1 MNHEY, CDR2 SVGAGI. V lost 6 bases and J 6 bases, leaving 8 bases between the germline ends. The length of the CDR3 is 12 residues. The CDR3 spells CASRDNAGELFF. The CDR3 DNA follows: TGTGCCAGCAGGGACAACGCCGGGGAGCTGTTTTTT.

About this clonotype itself: Given a much more abundant clone one base away, this may be a read error. The gene calls are TRBV5-1 and TRBJ1-1; 7 bases are a match to TRBD1. This CDR3 region has 14 residues. CDR1 SGHRS and CDR2 YFSETQ come from the germline V gene. With V trimmed by 2 bases and J by 4 bases, 5 bases remained unmatched. CDR3 in DNA: TGCGCCAGCAGCTTACAGGGGTTTGTCACTGAAGCTTTCTTT. It translates to CASSLQGFVTEAFF.

A few counts support this clonotype. The chain is built from TRBV4-3 and TRBJ2-7, with 7 bases aligning to TRBD1. Germline V CDR1 and CDR2: LGHNA, YSLEER. Losses at the gene ends were 1 base for V and 0 bases for J; bases not matched to a gene: 6. This CDR3 comprises 16 residues. CDR3 DNA: TGCGCCAGCAGCCAAGTGAGGGACAGCCTCTCCTACGAGCAGTACTTC. Translated: CASSQVRDSLSYEQYF.

The chain combines TRBV7-2 with TRBJ2-1; 7 bases are a match to TRBD1. V was clipped by 5 bases and J by 10 bases; unmatched bases: 14. Germline values: CDR1 SGHTA, CDR2 FQGNSA. This CDR3 has 15 amino acids. The CDR3 spells CASSQTGTVGGEQFF. In DNA, the CDR3 is TGTGCCAGCAGCCAGACCGGGACAGTGGGTGGGGAGCAGTTCTTC. Full variable domain (missing parts from reference TRBV7-2 and TRBJ2-1): GAGVSQSPSNKVTEKGKDVELRCDPISGHTALYWYRQSLGQGLEFLIYFQGNSAPDKSGLPSDRFSAERTGGSVSTLTIQRTQQEDSAVYLCASSQTGTVGGEQFFGPGTRLTVL.

This clonotype has at least ten counts. Here the CDR3 reads CASSPAGGRSGEQYF. The CDR3 DNA follows: TGTGCCAGCTCACCGGCGGGGGGCCGATCGGGCGAGCAGTACTTC. The chain links TRBV18 to TRBJ2-7; 8 nucleotides agree with TRBD2. V dropped 3 bases and J dropped 6; count of bases not matched to a gene: 10. The CDR3 contains 15 residues. In germline, CDR1 is KGHSH, CDR2 LQKENI.

In its sample, this clonotype was seen many times. The chain recombines TRBV5-1 with TRBJ2-5; D is perhaps TRBD1 or TRBD2 (5 bases each). There are 14 residues in the CDR3. V lost 3 bases and J 3 bases, leaving 12 bases between the germline ends. Germline CDR1 is SGHRS and CDR2 is YFSETQ. In DNA form, the CDR3 reads TGCGCCAGCAGCTCTTCAGGGCGGGAAGAGACCCAGTACTTC. Its translation is CASSSSGREETQYF.

The chain has TRBV21-1 and TRBJ2-5; TRBD1 is the table's D call and was not checked against the DNA. TRBV21-1 is reported as a pseudogene. The CDR3 sequence is 15 residues long. Here the CDR3 reads CASSLVGTNQETQYF. The CDR3 DNA reads as TGTGCCAGCAGCTTAGTCGGGACAAATCAAGAGACCCAGTACTTC.

In this sample, this clonotype turned up many times. The genes are TRBV6-2 or TRBV6-3 and TRBJ1-6; D not certain. This CDR3 has 16 amino acids. The ends were cut back, 10 bases at V and 0 bases at J, with 16 bases in the middle. The germline gives CDR1 MNHEY, CDR2 SVGEGT. The CDR3 sequence is CATSSGRSSYNSPLHF. The CDR3 nucleotides are TGTGCCACCAGCTCCGGGAGAAGCTCCTATAATTCACCCCTCCACTTT.

This clonotype has ten or more counts. The chain recombines TRBV12-3 or TRBV12-4 with TRBJ1-5, with D maybe TRBD1 (6 bases). With 6 bases removed from V and 3 bases from J, the gap between germline ends came to 12 bases. The CDR3 contains 14 residues. CDR3 region: CASSLQGHNQPQHF. The CDR3 bases are TGTGCCAGCAGCCTACAGGGCCACAATCAGCCCCAGCATTTT.

The table lists this clonotype with many counts. The chain combines TRBV5-1 with TRBJ2-2; D gene unclear. Trimming shortened V by 4 bases and J by 3 bases, and 10 bases separated the two germline ends. The germline gives CDR1 SGHRS, CDR2 YFSETQ. The CDR3 consists of 14 residues. This CDR3 reads CASSRGLYTGELFF. DNA of the CDR3: TGCGCCAGCAGCCGTGGTTTGTACACCGGGGAGCTGTTTTTT.

This clonotype has only a few counts. The rearrangement uses TRBV9 and TRBJ2-3; TRBD2 aligns across 11 bases. J was trimmed by 6 bases and V by 1 base; bases with no gene match: 10. The CDR3 spans 17 residues. Germline loops: CDR1 SGDLS, CDR2 YYNGEE. The CDR3 DNA reads as TGTGCCAGCAGCGTAATTTCGACTAGCGGGGCTTCGGATACGCAGTATTTT. Protein product: CASSVISTSGASDTQYF.

The sample holds a few counts of this clonotype. This rearrangement joins TRBV12-3 or TRBV12-4 to TRBJ2-4; TRBD1 is a possible D gene (6 bases). V dropped 6 bases and J dropped 2 bases, with 17 bases sitting between them. The CDR3 runs to 16 residues. CDR3 DNA: TGTGCCAGCAGGAAATATCGGACAGTTCCCAAAAACATTCAGTACTTC. Translating it yields CASRKYRTVPKNIQYF.

The CDR3, as DNA: TGCAGTGCTACTCGGGTGGATACGCAGTATTTT. Amino acids: CSATRVDTQYF. The chain carries TRBV20-1 and TRBJ2-3; D not certain. The CDR3 extends over 11 amino acids. Germline assignment: CDR1 DFQATT and CDR2 SNEGSKA (reference sequence). V lost 4 bases, J lost 6 bases, and 8 bases lay in between.